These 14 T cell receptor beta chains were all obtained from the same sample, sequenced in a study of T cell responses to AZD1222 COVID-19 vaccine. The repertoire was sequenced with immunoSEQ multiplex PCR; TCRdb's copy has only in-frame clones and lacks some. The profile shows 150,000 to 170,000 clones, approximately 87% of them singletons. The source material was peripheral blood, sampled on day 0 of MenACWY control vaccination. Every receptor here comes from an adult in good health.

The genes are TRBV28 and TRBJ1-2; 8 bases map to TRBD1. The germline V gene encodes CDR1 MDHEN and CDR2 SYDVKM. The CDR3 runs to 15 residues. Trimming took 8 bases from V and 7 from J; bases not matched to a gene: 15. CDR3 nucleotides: TGTGCCAGCCGGGGGAGACAGGGGAGAAATTTTGGCTACACCTTC. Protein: CASRGRQGRNFGYTF.

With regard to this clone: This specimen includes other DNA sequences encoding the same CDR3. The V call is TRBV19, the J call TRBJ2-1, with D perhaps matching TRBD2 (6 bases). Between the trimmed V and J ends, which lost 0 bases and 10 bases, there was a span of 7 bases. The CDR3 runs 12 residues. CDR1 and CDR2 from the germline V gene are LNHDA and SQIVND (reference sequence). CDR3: CASSIDRGEQFF. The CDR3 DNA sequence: TGTGCCAGTAGTATAGATCGGGGGGAGCAGTTCTTC.

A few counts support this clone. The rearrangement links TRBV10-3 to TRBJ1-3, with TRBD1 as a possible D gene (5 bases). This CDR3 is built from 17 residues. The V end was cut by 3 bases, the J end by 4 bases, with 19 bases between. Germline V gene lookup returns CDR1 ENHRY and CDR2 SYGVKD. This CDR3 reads CAISDLRGESLGNTIYF. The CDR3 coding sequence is TGTGCCATCAGTGATTTGAGGGGTGAATCTCTCGGAAACACCATATATTTT.

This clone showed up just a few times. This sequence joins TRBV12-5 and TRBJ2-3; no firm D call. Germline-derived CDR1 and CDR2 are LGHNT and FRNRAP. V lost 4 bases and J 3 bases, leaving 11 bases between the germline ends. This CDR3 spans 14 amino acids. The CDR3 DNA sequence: TGTGCTAGTGGTTACTGGGGTTTGACAGATACGCAGTATTTT. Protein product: CASGYWGLTDTQYF.

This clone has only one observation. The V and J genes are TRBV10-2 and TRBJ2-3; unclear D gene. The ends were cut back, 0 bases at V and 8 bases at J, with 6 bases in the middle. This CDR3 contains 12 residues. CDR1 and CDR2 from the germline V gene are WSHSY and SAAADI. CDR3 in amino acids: CASSESPSTQYF. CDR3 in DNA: TGCGCCAGCAGTGAGTCACCCTCTACGCAGTATTTT.

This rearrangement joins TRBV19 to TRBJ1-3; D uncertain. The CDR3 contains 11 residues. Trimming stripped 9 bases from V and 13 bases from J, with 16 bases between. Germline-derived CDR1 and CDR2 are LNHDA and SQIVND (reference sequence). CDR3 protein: CARVTRRLIYF. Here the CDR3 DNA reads TGTGCCAGAGTAACCAGGCGACTAATATATTTT. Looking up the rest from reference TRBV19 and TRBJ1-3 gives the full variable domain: DGGITQSPKYLFRKEGQNVTLSCEQNLNHDAMYWYRQDPGQGLRLIYYSQIVNDFQKGDIAEGYSVSREKKESFPLTVTSAQKNPTAFYLCARVTRRLIYFGEGSWLTVV.

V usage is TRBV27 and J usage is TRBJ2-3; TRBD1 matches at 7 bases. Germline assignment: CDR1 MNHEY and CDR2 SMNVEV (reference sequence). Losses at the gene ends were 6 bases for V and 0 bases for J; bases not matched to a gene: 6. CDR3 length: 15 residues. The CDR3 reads CASRFGTASTDTQYF. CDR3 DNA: TGTGCCAGCAGATTCGGGACAGCCAGCACAGATACGCAGTATTTT.

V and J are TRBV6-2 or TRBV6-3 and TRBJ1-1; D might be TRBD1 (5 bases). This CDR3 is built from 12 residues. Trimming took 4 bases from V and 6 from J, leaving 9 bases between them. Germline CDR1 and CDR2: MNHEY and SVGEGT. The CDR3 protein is CASSSEGAEAFF. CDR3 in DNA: TGTGCCAGCAGTTCCGAAGGGGCTGAAGCTTTCTTT.

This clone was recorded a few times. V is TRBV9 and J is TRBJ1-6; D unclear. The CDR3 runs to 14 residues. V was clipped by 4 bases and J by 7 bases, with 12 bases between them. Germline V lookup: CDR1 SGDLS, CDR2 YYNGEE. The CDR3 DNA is TGTGCCAGCAGCTTAACCTTGAGGAATTCACCCCTCCACTTT. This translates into CASSLTLRNSPLHF.

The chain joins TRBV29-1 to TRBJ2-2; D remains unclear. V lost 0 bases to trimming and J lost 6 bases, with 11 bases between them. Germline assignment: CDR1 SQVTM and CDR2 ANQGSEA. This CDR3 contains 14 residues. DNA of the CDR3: TGCAGCGTTGAAGATTATTCAGGCGCCGGGGAGCTGTTTTTT. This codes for CSVEDYSGAGELFF.

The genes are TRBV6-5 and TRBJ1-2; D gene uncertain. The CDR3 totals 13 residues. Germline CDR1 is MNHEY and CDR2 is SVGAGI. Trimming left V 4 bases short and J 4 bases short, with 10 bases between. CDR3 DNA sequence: TGTGCCAGCAGTTTTCGGACCAGCTATGGCTACACCTTC. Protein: CASSFRTSYGYTF.

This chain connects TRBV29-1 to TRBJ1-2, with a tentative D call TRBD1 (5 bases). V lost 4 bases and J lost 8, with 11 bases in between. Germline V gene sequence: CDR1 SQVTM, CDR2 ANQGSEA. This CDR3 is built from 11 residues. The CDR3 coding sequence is TGCAGCGTTGGGGGAGCAGGGGGCTACACCTTC. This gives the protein CSVGGAGGYTF.

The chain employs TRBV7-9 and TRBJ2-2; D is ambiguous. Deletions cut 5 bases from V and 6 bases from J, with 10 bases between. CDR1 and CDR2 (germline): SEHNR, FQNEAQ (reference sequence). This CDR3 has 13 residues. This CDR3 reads CASSLSQSGELFF. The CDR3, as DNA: TGTGCCAGCAGCCTCTCACAGTCCGGGGAGCTGTTTTTT.

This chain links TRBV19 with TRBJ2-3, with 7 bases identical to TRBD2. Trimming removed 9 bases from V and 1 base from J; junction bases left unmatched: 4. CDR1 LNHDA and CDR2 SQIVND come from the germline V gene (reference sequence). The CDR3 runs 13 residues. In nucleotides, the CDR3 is TGTGCCAGCCGGGGGGACGGCACAGATACGCAGTATTTT. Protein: CASRGDGTDTQYF.